One and the same sample provided the 28 T cell receptor beta chains below, sequenced in a study of post-analysis software for immune sequencing data. General study points: Roughly five TRBV segments, including TRBV5-6, TRBV5-1 and TRBV20-1, were more frequent in patients than controls.

Their recognized antigens are unknown. The TCR beta cDNA libraries contained unique molecular identifiers. TCRdb called the PCR reads again in MiXCR, with one record for every CDR3 protein. In the table there are hundreds of thousands of distinct CDR3 sequences, roughly 29% of which are singletons. Specimen: blood. These receptors all come from a girl under 18 with multiple sclerosis.

The chain couples TRBV7-8 to TRBJ2-4; no definite D call. This CDR3 region has 16 residues. V dropped 4 bases and J dropped 0 bases, with 13 bases sitting between them. In germline, CDR1 is SGHVS, CDR2 FQNEAQ. CDR3 nucleotides: TGTGCCAGCAGCTCGAGTCGAGTTCTAGCCAAAAACATTCAGTACTTC. Protein sequence: CASSSSRVLAKNIQYF.

In this sample, this clonotype turned up a few times. The chain couples TRBV12-3 or TRBV12-4 to TRBJ2-1; 8 bases map to TRBD1. The CDR3 runs to 15 residues. Germline trimming cut 2 bases from V and 8 bases from J; bases unmatched to any gene: 8. CDR3 region: CASSLLSSGGDEQFF. The CDR3 DNA reads TGTGCCAGCAGTTTATTATCTTCAGGGGGCGATGAGCAGTTCTTC.

DNA for the CDR3: TGCAGTGCTAGCGGACAGGCCACAACTAATGAAAAACTGTTTTTT. Translated, it gives CSASGQATTNEKLFF. The genes are TRBV20-1 and TRBJ1-4, with 7 bases that match TRBD1. The CDR3 contains 15 residues. Unmatched junction bases numbered 4, after V lost 3 bases and J lost 0 bases. Germline-derived CDR1 and CDR2 are DFQATT and SNEGSKA (reference sequence).

The chain links TRBV5-1 to TRBJ1-4; D is undetermined. The CDR3 totals 13 residues. The V gene lost 4 bases and the J gene lost 2 bases, with 6 bases spanning the gap. Germline loops: CDR1 SGHRS, CDR2 YFSETQ. CDR3 region: CASSKDTNEKLFF. The CDR3 DNA is TGCGCCAGCAGCAAGGATACTAATGAAAAACTGTTTTTT. Combining the CDR3 with reference TRBV5-1 and TRBJ1-4 gives the whole variable domain KAGVTQTPRYLIKTRGQQVTLSCSPISGHRSVSWYQQTPGQGLQFLFEYFSETQRNKGNFPGRFSGRQFSNSRSEMNVSTLELGDSALYLCASSKDTNEKLFFGSGTQLSVL.

The CDR3, as DNA: TGCGCCAGCAGAGACAGGTGGCGAATGGTGGCAGATACGCAGTATTTT. As protein: CASRDRWRMVADTQYF. The chain uses TRBV10-2 and TRBJ2-3; weak D call: TRBD1 (6 bases). The CDR3 has 16 amino acids. V was shortened by 6 bases and J by 4 bases, with 20 bases between the two germline ends. From germline, CDR1 is WSHSY and CDR2 SAAADI.

This clonotype came up a few times. CDR3 in DNA: TGTGCCATCAACTGGGCTCCGAATAGCTCTCACGAGCAGTACTTC. This encodes CAINWAPNSSHEQYF. The chain is built from TRBV10-3 and TRBJ2-7; D remains unclear. The germline V and J ends were trimmed by 7 bases and 5 bases, with 21 bases remaining between them. Germline V gene data show CDR1 as ENHRY and CDR2 as SYGVKD. The CDR3 is 15 amino acids.

The sample holds a few counts of this clonotype. The V call is TRBV6-5, the J call TRBJ2-4; maybe TRBD1 (5 bases). The J call is in doubt because the DNA end fits TRBJ2-7 better. The CDR3 covers 12 residues. Germline V gene sequence: CDR1 MNHEY, CDR2 SVGAGI. CDR3 amino acids: CASGQGMHEQYF. The CDR3 region has the DNA TGTGCCAGCGGGCAGGGTATGCACGAGCAGTACTTC.

This clonotype was seen a handful of times. The V gene is TRBV12-3 or TRBV12-4, the J gene TRBJ2-1; maybe TRBD1 (5 bases). With 8 bases removed from V and 5 bases from J, the gap between germline ends came to 19 bases. This CDR3 is 15 amino acids long. The CDR3 loop is CASESKGVSHNEQFF. The DNA of the CDR3 is TGTGCCAGCGAGTCCAAAGGGGTTTCCCACAATGAGCAGTTCTTC.

The genes are TRBV27 and TRBJ1-5; tentatively, D is TRBD1 (5 bases). The CDR3 is 15 amino acids. The ends were cut back, 2 bases at V and 7 bases at J, with 15 bases in the middle. CDR1 MNHEY and CDR2 SMNVEV come from the germline V gene (reference sequence). The CDR3 here is CASSLGGQGGQPQHF. The CDR3 DNA follows: TGTGCCAGCAGTTTAGGCGGGCAGGGAGGGCAGCCCCAGCATTTT.

This clonotype has ten or more counts. The rearrangement joins TRBV4-1 to TRBJ2-3, with TRBD1 as a possible D gene (6 bases). The germline CDR1 and CDR2 sequences are MGHRA and YSYEKL. Trimming took 3 bases from V and 1 from J, leaving 11 bases between them. CDR3 length: 15 amino acids. The CDR3: CASSHPRTGTDTQYF. In DNA, the CDR3 is TGCGCCAGCAGCCACCCACGGACAGGCACAGATACGCAGTATTTT.

This clonotype has just a few counts. V usage is TRBV11-2 and J usage is TRBJ1-2; 7 bases agree with TRBD1. Germline V gives CDR1 SGHAT, CDR2 FQNNGV. The CDR3 consists of 15 residues. V shed 5 bases and J 4 bases; nucleotides not matched to a gene: 10. CDR3 sequence reads: CASSEQGRVGYGYTF. DNA for the CDR3: TGTGCCAGCAGCGAACAGGGGCGGGTCGGCTATGGCTACACCTTC.

As for this clonotype: A much larger clone is a single base away; this may be a read error. The chain has TRBV7-2 and TRBJ2-1; D uncertain. This CDR3 is 13 amino acids long. CDR1 and CDR2 (germline): SGHTA, FQGNSA. The CDR3: CASSLTSCNEQFF. As DNA, the CDR3 is TGTGCCAGCAGCTTAACCTCCTGCAATGAGCAGTTCTTC.

This clonotype came up a few times. At one of its ends the junction is not consistent with the germline gene, which may arise from a read error. V and J are TRBV5-1 and TRBJ2-6; 8 nucleotides agree with TRBD2. The length of the CDR3 is 17 residues. Germline V gives CDR1 SGHRS, CDR2 YFSETQ. The CDR3, as DNA: TGCGCCGGCAGCGGGGGCTTACAGGGTTCTGGGGCCAACGTCCTGACTTTC. Amino acid sequence: CAGSGGLQGSGANVLTF.

This clonotype has just a few counts. The chain recombines TRBV10-3 with TRBJ2-3; TRBD1 or TRBD2 may be the D gene (5 bases each). Germline V lookup: CDR1 ENHRY, CDR2 SYGVKD. CDR3 length: 14 amino acids. V was cut by 2 bases and J by 2 bases, with 8 bases left in between. Written as DNA, the CDR3 is TGTGCCATCAGTGAGGTCGGGGCCACAGATACGCAGTATTTT. Protein sequence: CAISEVGATDTQYF.

The count of this clonotype is one. The rearrangement uses TRBV7-2 and TRBJ1-4, with a weak D call TRBD1 (5 bases). V shed 1 base and J shed 8 bases, with 11 bases lying between them. CDR3 length: 14 residues. Germline assignment: CDR1 SGHTA and CDR2 FQGNSA. The DNA for the CDR3 is TGTGCCAGCAGCTTAGTAATCGACAGAGAAAAACTGTTTTTT. Its translation is CASSLVIDREKLFF.

The chain is built from TRBV7-2 and TRBJ2-1; 8 bases align to TRBD1. Germline values: CDR1 SGHTA, CDR2 FQGNSA. Losses at the gene ends were 3 bases for V and 7 bases for J; bases not matched to a gene: 8. The CDR3 covers 15 residues. The CDR3 DNA is TGTGCCAGCAGCTTGACCTCGACAGGGGTTAATGAGCAGTTCTTC. It codes for CASSLTSTGVNEQFF.

This clonotype was observed a few times. The chain couples TRBV9 to TRBJ1-4; TRBD1 matches 7 bases. Germline CDR1 reads SGDLS; CDR2 reads YYNGEE. V lost 4 bases to trimming and J lost 3 bases; unmatched junction nucleotides: 12. This CDR3 spans 17 amino acids. CDR3 protein: CASSPGQVRGANEKLFF. DNA of the CDR3: TGTGCCAGCAGCCCCGGACAGGTTCGAGGGGCTAATGAAAAACTGTTTTTT.

In the case of this clonotype: A much larger clone differs by one base, so this may be a read error. This chain links TRBV20-1 with TRBJ2-1, with TRBD2 identical over 15 bases. V gave up 7 bases and J gave up 2 bases; unmatched junction bases: 6. This CDR3 has 16 residues. In germline, CDR1 is DFQATT, CDR2 SNEGSKA (reference sequence). CDR3 sequence (DNA): TGCAGTGTGATCGGGACTAGCGGGGGGACCTACAATGAGCAGTTCTTC. Protein product: CSVIGTSGGTYNEQFF.

The chain employs TRBV12-3 or TRBV12-4 and TRBJ2-3; a weak D match, TRBD1 (5 bases). V lost 5 bases, J lost 10 bases, and 16 bases lay in between. The CDR3 contains 13 residues. CDR3 residues: CASSPQGRNAQYF. The CDR3 bases are TGTGCCAGCAGTCCGCAGGGTAGGAATGCGCAGTATTTT.

About this clonotype: A read error is possible here, since a much larger clone lies one base away. The chain recombines TRBV29-1 with TRBJ2-1; D not certain. The CDR3 loop spans 14 amino acids. Germline values: CDR1 SQVTM, CDR2 ANQGSEA. CDR3 bases: TGCAGCGTTGAATTGCAAGGGCCCTACGATGAGCAGTTCTTC. Translating gives CSVELQGPYDEQFF.

Comment on this clonotype: Since a much larger clone is just one base distant, this may be a read error. This sequence joins TRBV20-1 and TRBJ2-5; 7 bases align to TRBD1. The CDR3 covers 11 residues. The germline gives CDR1 DFQATT, CDR2 SNEGSKA (reference sequence). CDR3 loop: CSAHTGETRYF. CDR3 coding DNA: TGCAGTGCCCATACAGGGGAGACCCGGTACTTC.

The chain is built from TRBV5-1 and TRBJ2-3; TRBD2 matches at 8 bases. With 9 bases clipped from V and 3 bases from J, the junction kept 9 bases outside the gene matches. From germline, CDR1 is SGHRS and CDR2 YFSETQ. This CDR3 comprises 14 residues. CDR3 coding DNA: TGCGCCACCGCCGGGGAGCGGGAGACAGATACGCAGTATTTT. Translation gives CATAGERETDTQYF. Full variable domain (outside the CDR3, taken from reference TRBV5-1 and TRBJ2-3): KAGVTQTPRYLIKTRGQQVTLSCSPISGHRSVSWYQQTPGQGLQFLFEYFSETQRNKGNFPGRFSGRQFSNSRSEMNVSTLELGDSALYLCATAGERETDTQYFGPGTRLTVL.

A few counts support this clonotype. The chain couples TRBV18 to TRBJ1-5; maybe TRBD1 (5 bases). Per germline, CDR1 KGHSH and CDR2 LQKENI. V lost 4 bases and J 0 bases, leaving 16 bases between the germline ends. This CDR3 is 17 amino acids long. Written as DNA, the CDR3 is TGTGCCAGCTCACTGCAGGGCCTCCCCTATAGCAATCAGCCCCAGCATTTT. Protein: CASSLQGLPYSNQPQHF.

This clonotype was counted a few times. The rearrangement uses TRBV20-1 and TRBJ2-2, with 9 bases matching TRBD1. The CDR3 has 16 amino acids. Germline trimming cut 0 bases from V and 4 bases from J; bases unmatched to any gene: 6. Germline CDR1 DFQATT, CDR2 SNEGSKA (reference sequence). The CDR3 loop reads CSARDGDRAVTGELFF. DNA for the CDR3: TGCAGTGCTAGAGATGGGGACAGGGCGGTCACCGGGGAGCTGTTTTTT.

The chain links TRBV6-5 to TRBJ2-1; TRBD2 is a possible D gene (6 bases). This CDR3 contains 12 residues. Trimming cost V 6 bases and J 12 bases, with 15 bases left between them. Germline CDR1 and CDR2: MNHEY and SVGAGI. The CDR3 spells CASRTSGVGQFF. In DNA form, the CDR3 reads TGTGCCAGCAGAACATCGGGGGTGGGGCAGTTCTTC.

This clonotype was counted only a few times. The chain joins TRBV27 to TRBJ1-5; 8 positions agree with TRBD1. V shed 8 bases and J 5 bases; nucleotides not matched to a gene: 5. Germline V CDR1 and CDR2: MNHEY, SMNVEV (reference sequence). This CDR3 is 13 amino acids long. CDR3 nucleotide sequence: TGTGCCAGCCGGGGACAGGCTGATCAGCCCCAGCATTTT. Residues: CASRGQADQPQHF.

V gene TRBV20-1 combines with J gene TRBJ2-3; D perhaps matches TRBD2 (5 bases). V lost 1 base and J 2 bases, leaving 13 bases between the germline ends. This CDR3 is 15 amino acids long. Germline lookup yields CDR1 DFQATT and CDR2 SNEGSKA (reference sequence). The DNA for the CDR3 is TGCAGTGCTAGAGGGGGAGCACGGGCCACAGATACGCAGTATTTT. This translates into CSARGGARATDTQYF.

J is TRBJ1-5 and V is TRBV10-3; 7 positions agree with TRBD1. Germline lookup yields CDR1 ENHRY and CDR2 SYGVKD. V lost 6 bases, J lost 5 bases, and 7 bases stayed unmatched. The CDR3 has 14 amino acids. CDR3 residues: CAISPQGNYQPQHF. CDR3 coding DNA: TGTGCCATCAGCCCACAGGGGAACTATCAGCCCCAGCATTTT.